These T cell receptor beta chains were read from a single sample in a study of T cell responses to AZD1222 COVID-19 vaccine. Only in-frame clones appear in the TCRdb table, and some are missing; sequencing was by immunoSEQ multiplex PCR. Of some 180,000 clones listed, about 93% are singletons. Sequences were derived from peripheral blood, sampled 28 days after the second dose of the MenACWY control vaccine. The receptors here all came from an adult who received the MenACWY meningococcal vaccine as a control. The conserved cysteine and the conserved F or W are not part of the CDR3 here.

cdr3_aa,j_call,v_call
ASSPSSRTGTQY,TRBJ2-5,TRBV6-5
ASSRQGASNEQF,TRBJ2-1,TRBV19
ASSQDEQGSDTQY,TRBJ2-3,TRBV4-3
SVRKVGGNTIY,TRBJ1-3,TRBV29-1
ASRGTGGSEQY,TRBJ2-7,TRBV6-5
ATSKQGVKETQY,TRBJ2-5,TRBV15
ASSLDWGSYNEQF,TRBJ2-1,TRBV6-5
ASSHSGGDYGYT,TRBJ1-2,TRBV14
ASSLGLPGNEQF,TRBJ2-1,TRBV9
ATTIPGRPTYEQY,TRBJ2-7,TRBV10-1
ASSVLGGSASYGYT,TRBJ1-2,TRBV6-1
ASTPGDRVKGEQY,TRBJ2-7,TRBV6-2/TRBV6-3
ASSLAISTGRAYEQY,TRBJ2-7,TRBV5-5
ASSDSRARGYT,TRBJ1-2,TRBV6-4
ASSFNPGGYSNQPQH,TRBJ1-5,TRBV7-6
ASSRQGLIQPQH,TRBJ1-5,TRBV19
AWTQSLVWGARHEQY,TRBJ2-7,TRBV30
ASSHEAEAF,TRBJ1-1,TRBV10-3
ASSLGVAALNEKLF,TRBJ1-4,TRBV11-2
ASSVQGDTEAF,TRBJ1-1,TRBV2
ASSIDHTGLNTEAF,TRBJ1-1,TRBV19
ASSSRGHIQY,TRBJ2-4,TRBV6-5
ASSVVGQGANYGYT,TRBJ1-2,TRBV9
ASSPLGTQNTEAF,TRBJ1-1,TRBV18
ASSQPTNEKLF,TRBJ1-4,TRBV4-2
ASSPTWRAYGYT,TRBJ1-2,TRBV3-1/TRBV3-2
ASSLAVEGAQY,TRBJ2-3,TRBV5-1
ASSSRGGGSGNTIY,TRBJ1-3,TRBV18
ASSPGHRSYNEQF,TRBJ2-1,TRBV5-6
ASSFGDRGAQETQY,TRBJ2-5,TRBV7-9
AVSKQGGYYGYT,TRBJ1-2,TRBV28
ASSLETGAHEQF,TRBJ2-1,TRBV5-4
ASSSTGDSPLH,TRBJ1-6,TRBV6-2/TRBV6-3
ASSYIGNTGELF,TRBJ2-2,TRBV6-2/TRBV6-3
ASSGPLREEQF,TRBJ2-1,TRBV7-2
SVPDRGGYT,TRBJ1-2,TRBV29-1
ASRGRGKSSYT,TRBJ1-2,TRBV27
AWSAGGSSYNSPLH,TRBJ1-6,TRBV30
ASSLTGELGEQY,TRBJ2-7,TRBV7-2
ASSSLRGSNEKLF,TRBJ1-4,TRBV28
ASSLTGFGYT,TRBJ1-2,TRBV7-9